These 8 T cell receptor beta chains share one sample of origin, sequenced in a study of blood T cell repertoires in COVID-19. Measured with immunoSEQ multiplex PCR; TCRdb has only the in-frame clones, and not every one. The sample holds fewer than 150,000 clones, approximately 80% seen once. Sequencing was done on a sample of peripheral blood. The receptor set was obtained from a man between 65 and 85 years old with acute or convalescent COVID-19.

This rearrangement joins TRBV5-4 to TRBJ1-1; D uncertain. Trimming removed 2 bases from V and 7 bases from J, with 12 bases in between. Germline V lookup: CDR1 SGHNT, CDR2 YYREEE (reference sequence). This CDR3 spans 13 amino acids. This CDR3 is CASSFGVDNEAFF. Written as DNA, the CDR3 is TGTGCCAGCAGCTTTGGTGTTGACAATGAAGCTTTCTTT. The whole variable domain, filled in from reference TRBV5-4 and TRBJ1-1, reads ETGVTQSPTHLIKTRGQQVTLRCSSQSGHNTVSWYQQALGQGPQFIFQYYREEENGRGNFPPRFSGLQFPNYSSELNVNALELDDSALYLCASSFGVDNEAFFGQGTRLTVV.

V gene TRBV5-3 combines with J gene TRBJ1-5; D may be TRBD1 (6 bases). TRBV5-3 qualifies as an ORF whose function is uncertain. The CDR3 is 16 amino acids. V was clipped by 5 bases and J by 0 bases, with 15 bases between them. As DNA, the CDR3 is TGTGCCAGAAGACAGGACAGAGGAGATAGCAATCAGCCCCAGCATTTT. This sequence encodes CARRQDRGDSNQPQHF.

This clone was found once. The chain carries TRBV19 and TRBJ2-2; tentative D call: TRBD2 (6 bases). V lost 9 bases and J 5 bases, leaving 10 bases between the germline ends. The CDR3 length is 12 residues. Germline V gene lookup returns CDR1 LNHDA and CDR2 SQIVND (reference sequence). CDR3 sequence reads: CASRAGTGELFF. The CDR3 DNA reads TGTGCCAGCAGGGCGGGGACCGGGGAGCTGTTTTTT.

The V and J genes are TRBV15 and TRBJ2-5; TRBD2 is a possible D gene (6 bases). Trimming shortened V by 3 bases and J by 3 bases, and 32 bases separated the two germline ends. Germline values: CDR1 LNHNV, CDR2 YYDKDF (reference sequence). CDR3 length equals 21 residues. CDR3 protein: CATSRNRDFNGLYNRKETQYF. CDR3 in DNA: TGTGCCACCAGCAGGAACCGGGACTTCAACGGACTTTACAACAGAAAAGAGACCCAGTACTTC.

This clone was observed a few times. The chain couples TRBV30 to TRBJ1-2; 8 bases line up with TRBD1. The CDR3 covers 14 residues. J gave up 8 bases and V 2 bases, and 10 bases lay outside the gene matches. The germline V gene has CDR1 GTSNPN and CDR2 SVGIG (reference sequence). The CDR3 loop reads CAWSTTGGSRGYTF. In DNA, the CDR3 is TGTGCCTGGAGTACTACAGGGGGAAGTCGAGGCTACACCTTC.

The CDR3 DNA is TGTGCCAGCAGTTTCTCCGGGACTAGCGGGAGGAATGAGCAGTTCTTC. This encodes CASSFSGTSGRNEQFF. V usage is TRBV27 and J usage is TRBJ2-1, with 15 bases lining up with TRBD2. CDR1 and CDR2 (germline): MNHEY, SMNVEV (reference sequence). The CDR3 spans 16 residues. J lost 7 bases, V lost 3 bases, and 4 bases had no gene match.

This sequence joins TRBV18 and TRBJ2-7; D is perhaps TRBD2 (6 bases). There are 14 residues in the CDR3. Germline loops: CDR1 KGHSH, CDR2 LQKENI. V lost 3 bases and J 7 bases, leaving 16 bases between the germline ends. This CDR3 is CASSPSAGLGEQYF. The CDR3 DNA reads as TGTGCCAGCTCACCCAGTGCGGGGCTCGGGGAGCAGTACTTC.

This chain connects TRBV13 to TRBJ1-3, with 7 positions matching TRBD1. The V gene's germline CDR1 is PRHDT and CDR2 FYEKMQ (reference sequence). The CDR3 length is 15 residues. Trimming cost V 5 bases and J 8 bases; bases outside gene matches: 12. The CDR3 bases are TGTGCCAGCAGCCCCGGACAGGTCCTGGGGGACACCATATATTTT. It is translated as CASSPGQVLGDTIYF.